Sequencing of this TCR beta chain was carried out in a study of CD8+ T cells in alopecia areata. Overall study results and limits: How baseline CD8+ expansion relates to response remains uncertain (there was one nonresponder).

Per the germline V gene, CDR1 is SQVTM and CDR2 is ANQGSEA. Trimming removed 7 bases at V and 0 bases at J, with 14 bases between. This CDR3 region has 14 residues. This clone was picked up a small number of times. Its antigen is as yet unknown. RNA extraction was followed by reverse transcription into cDNA, which acted as the sequencing template. TCRdb keeps only in-frame clones here, not all; method: immunoSEQ multiplex PCR. The sample records a few hundred thousand clones, over 40% being singletons. Treatment given: oral pan-JAK inhibitor, 5-10 mg twice daily. The chain links TRBV29-1 to TRBJ2-3; tentatively, D is TRBD2 (6 bases). Source: CD4+ T cells sorted from blood, taken around week 36, from a patient treated with tofacitinib. The TCR sequence derives from a human donor with alopecia areata. CDR3 in DNA: TGCAGCGCCCTCTTGACTAGAAGCACAGATACGCAGTATTTT. It codes for CSALLTRSTDTQYF.